Each of the 28 T cell receptor beta chains below was sequenced from the same sample in a study of Ad26.COV2.S vaccination and SARS-CoV-2 variants. Profiled with immunoSEQ multiplex PCR; TCRdb holds only in-frame clones, not every one. There are 300,000 to 350,000 clones in the sample; roughly 86% occur only once, and more than 1.5% lies in the top ten. The treatment was: around 19 received Ad26.COV2.S at low or high dose, single or two shots; five or six received placebo; per-sample allocation not given. Sampling was done on day 63 after the first vaccine or placebo injection. Specimen: peripheral blood, collected in a trial of Ad26.COV2.S vaccine versus placebo. The receptors were sampled from a person aged 18-65 years who received the Ad26.COV2.S COVID-19 vaccine or a placebo.

The chain carries TRBV5-1 and TRBJ2-6; no reliable D call. V was cut by 0 bases and J by 0 bases, with 7 bases left in between. CDR3 length: 16 amino acids. CDR1 and CDR2 (germline): SGHRS, YFSETQ. CDR3 residues: CASSLEGRSGANVLTF. The CDR3 coding sequence is TGCGCCAGCAGCTTGGAAGGGCGCTCTGGGGCCAACGTCCTGACTTTC. Using reference TRBV5-1 and TRBJ2-6 for the parts outside the CDR3, the full variable domain is KAGVTQTPRYLIKTRGQQVTLSCSPISGHRSVSWYQQTPGQGLQFLFEYFSETQRNKGNFPGRFSGRQFSNSRSEMNVSTLELGDSALYLCASSLEGRSGANVLTFGAGSRLTVL.

The V call is TRBV6-5, the J call TRBJ1-1; unclear D gene. CDR1 and CDR2 from the germline V gene are MNHEY and SVGAGI. Deletions cut 2 bases from V and 5 bases from J, with 9 bases between. CDR3 length equals 13 residues. DNA for the CDR3: TGTGCCAGCAGTTACCCCGGGAGGACTGAAGCTTTCTTT. This codes for CASSYPGRTEAFF.

As to this clone: The sample carries other DNA sequences with the same CDR3. This chain links TRBV29-1 with TRBJ2-3, with 8 bases aligning to TRBD2. CDR1 is SQVTM, CDR2 ANQGSEA, per germline. V was clipped by 5 bases and J by 1 base; unmatched bases: 2. The CDR3 is made up of 13 amino acids. CDR3 DNA sequence: TGCAGCGTTAGGCGGGGGGGCACAGATACGCAGTATTTT. It yields the protein CSVRRGGTDTQYF.

The gene calls are TRBV20-1 and TRBJ2-2, with a tentative D call TRBD1 (6 bases). Trimming shortened V by 3 bases and J by 1 base, and 9 bases separated the two germline ends. The CDR3 has 14 residues. The germline CDR1 and CDR2 sequences are DFQATT and SNEGSKA (reference sequence). The CDR3 spells CSASPGQNTGELFF. The CDR3 DNA sequence: TGCAGTGCTAGTCCGGGACAGAACACCGGGGAGCTGTTTTTT.

J is TRBJ2-5 and V is TRBV20-1, with 11 nucleotides matching TRBD2. Germline V gene lookup returns CDR1 DFQATT and CDR2 SNEGSKA (reference sequence). The V and J ends lost 6 bases and 5 bases, in that order; junction bases with no gene match: 8. The CDR3 contains 14 residues. The CDR3 DNA sequence: TGCAGTGCCAGTAGCGGGGGGGAACGCGAGACCCAGTACTTC. Encoded protein: CSASSGGERETQYF.

The chain combines TRBV9 with TRBJ2-1; D might be TRBD1 or TRBD2, each matching 5 bases. V lost 0 bases, J lost 4 bases, and 17 bases lay in between. This CDR3 region has 17 residues. Germline CDR1 SGDLS, CDR2 YYNGEE. CDR3 DNA: TGTGCCAGCAGCGTAGCTTCGGGGCCATCGCCTTACAATGAGCAGTTCTTC. It yields the protein CASSVASGPSPYNEQFF.

This chain joins TRBV10-1 and TRBJ1-3; D remains ambiguous. Trimming took off 5 bases at V and 0 bases at J, with 5 bases between the two ends. Germline CDR1 and CDR2: WNHNN and SYGVQD (reference sequence). The CDR3 runs to 13 residues. The CDR3 protein is CASSLGSGNTIYF. The CDR3 DNA reads TGCGCCAGCAGTTTGGGCTCTGGAAACACCATATATTTT.

The rearrangement joins TRBV7-2 to TRBJ1-4; D possibly corresponds to TRBD1 (6 bases). The CDR3 contains 13 residues. Trimming took off 4 bases at V and 8 bases at J, with 11 bases between the two ends. The germline V gene has CDR1 SGHTA and CDR2 FQGNSA. CDR3 nucleotide sequence: TGTGCCAGCAGCTCACAGGGTTGGGAAAAACTGTTTTTT. Translating gives CASSSQGWEKLFF. The variable domain in full, with the rest retrieved from reference TRBV7-2 and TRBJ1-4, is GAGVSQSPSNKVTEKGKDVELRCDPISGHTALYWYRQSLGQGLEFLIYFQGNSAPDKSGLPSDRFSAERTGGSVSTLTIQRTQQEDSAVYLCASSSQGWEKLFFGSGTQLSVL.

The chain is built from TRBV14 and TRBJ2-7, with TRBD1 as a possible D gene (6 bases). The CDR3 totals 14 residues. Trimming stripped 1 base from V and 7 bases from J, with 14 bases between. The germline CDR1 and CDR2 sequences are SGHDN and FVKESK. The CDR3 DNA reads TGTGCCAGCAGCCAAGTTCGGACAGATGGTGAGCAGTACTTC. Protein product: CASSQVRTDGEQYF.

The gene calls are TRBV19 and TRBJ1-1; D possibly corresponds to TRBD1 (5 bases). The CDR3 extends over 15 amino acids. Germline V gene data show CDR1 as LNHDA and CDR2 as SQIVND (reference sequence). V gave up 3 bases and J gave up 2 bases, with 13 bases separating them. CDR3 protein: CASSIQGLFNTEAFF. The CDR3 nucleotides read TGTGCCAGTAGTATTCAGGGCTTATTTAACACTGAAGCTTTCTTT.

This chain connects TRBV7-9 to TRBJ2-5, with D hard to call. This CDR3 has 17 residues. V lost 8 bases and J 1 base, leaving 23 bases between the germline ends. CDR1 and CDR2 (germline): SEHNR, FQNEAQ (reference sequence). The CDR3 loop reads CASSLSISGRSQETQYF. In DNA, the CDR3 is TGTGCCAGCTCCCTTAGTATTTCGGGCAGAAGCCAAGAGACCCAGTACTTC.

This chain joins TRBV7-2 and TRBJ1-5; D is perhaps TRBD1 (6 bases). Germline V lookup: CDR1 SGHTA, CDR2 FQGNSA. The ends were cut back, 4 bases at V and 2 bases at J, with 12 bases in the middle. The CDR3 contains 15 residues. The CDR3 sequence: CASSSGGAGNQPQHF. DNA for the CDR3: TGTGCCAGCAGCTCGGGGGGCGCGGGCAATCAGCCCCAGCATTTT.

The gene calls are TRBV7-8 and TRBJ1-2; TRBD1 aligns across 10 bases. The CDR3 contains 15 residues. The junction had 0 bases not matched to a gene; V was cut back by 1 base and J by 1 base. Germline loops: CDR1 SGHVS, CDR2 FQNEAQ. In nucleotides, the CDR3 is TGTGCCAGCAGCTTAGGGGACAGGGGTAACTATGGCTACACCTTC. Protein: CASSLGDRGNYGYTF.

The J gene is TRBJ1-4, the V gene TRBV10-3, with D possibly matching TRBD1 (5 bases). The CDR3 consists of 14 residues. V was clipped by 6 bases and J by 5 bases, with 13 bases between them. Germline CDR1 and CDR2: ENHRY and SYGVKD. The CDR3 nucleotides read TGTGCCATCAGCCCAGGACGGGGGAATGAAAAACTGTTTTTT. It is translated as CAISPGRGNEKLFF.

The rearrangement uses TRBV7-2 and TRBJ2-1; no definite D call. Germline lookup yields CDR1 SGHTA and CDR2 FQGNSA. CDR3 size: 12 residues. Trimming cost V 5 bases and J 4 bases, with 6 bases left between them. CDR3 sequence reads: CASSPTYNEQFF. CDR3 bases: TGTGCCAGCAGCCCAACGTACAATGAGCAGTTCTTC.

V is TRBV7-2 and J is TRBJ2-1, with D maybe TRBD2 (7 bases). V shed 4 bases and J shed 4 bases, with 20 bases lying between them. CDR3 length equals 17 residues. Per the germline V gene, CDR1 is SGHTA and CDR2 is FQGNSA. CDR3 sequence reads: CASSSYRGRGEYNEQFF. The DNA of the CDR3 is TGTGCCAGCAGCTCTTACCGGGGGAGGGGGGAATACAATGAGCAGTTCTTC. Based on the CDR3 plus reference TRBV7-2 and TRBJ2-1, the full variable domain is GAGVSQSPSNKVTEKGKDVELRCDPISGHTALYWYRQSLGQGLEFLIYFQGNSAPDKSGLPSDRFSAERTGGSVSTLTIQRTQQEDSAVYLCASSSYRGRGEYNEQFFGPGTRLTVL.

The chain recombines TRBV7-2 with TRBJ2-7, with D uncertain. The germline V gene has CDR1 SGHTA and CDR2 FQGNSA. The germline V and J ends were trimmed by 5 bases and 0 bases, with 17 bases remaining between them. The CDR3 is 16 residues long. In DNA form, the CDR3 reads TGTGCCAGCAGCCCCCGAGCCCGATCGAGCTCCTACGAGCAGTACTTC. Its translation: CASSPRARSSSYEQYF.

This clone was counted between two and nine times. Written as DNA, the CDR3 is TGTGCCAGCAGCTTGGAGACAGGTGAACCCACCTACGAGCAGTACTTC. Its protein product is CASSLETGEPTYEQYF. This chain uses TRBV5-6 with TRBJ2-7; possibly TRBD1 for D (6 bases). The germline CDR1 and CDR2 sequences are SGHDT and YYEEEE. CDR3 length: 16 amino acids. Trimming removed 0 bases from V and 2 bases from J, with 15 bases in between.

The rearrangement joins TRBV7-9 to TRBJ1-6; no firm D call. The CDR3 is 13 amino acids. V shed 3 bases and J shed 7 bases, with 7 bases lying between them. CDR1 is SEHNR and CDR2 is FQNEAQ in the germline V gene (reference sequence). The CDR3 DNA reads as TGTGCCAGCAGCTTTCGCGGGAATTCACCCCTCCACTTT. It codes for CASSFRGNSPLHF.

The chain couples TRBV24-1 to TRBJ2-1; D unresolved. V shed 5 bases and J shed 5 bases, with 9 bases lying between them. The CDR3 sequence is 13 residues long. Germline V gene data show CDR1 as KGHDR and CDR2 as SFDVKD. In nucleotides, the CDR3 is TGTGCCACCAGTGGGGGTACCCACAATGAGCAGTTCTTC. The encoded protein is CATSGGTHNEQFF.

The V and J genes are TRBV4-3 and TRBJ1-5; D not resolved. The germline V gene encodes CDR1 LGHNA and CDR2 YSLEER. The CDR3 consists of 16 residues. V dropped 0 bases and J dropped 2 bases, with 11 bases sitting between them. In nucleotides, the CDR3 is TGCGCCAGCAGCCAAGACGCCGGGCTAGGCAATCAGCCCCAGCATTTT. It yields the protein CASSQDAGLGNQPQHF.

The chain carries TRBV7-2 and TRBJ2-3; 8 bases agree with TRBD2. V lost 4 bases and J lost 1; bases outside the gene matches: 4. The CDR3 has 15 amino acids. Germline-derived CDR1 and CDR2 are SGHTA and FQGNSA. CDR3 in amino acids: CASSSPRGGTDTQYF. In DNA, the CDR3 is TGTGCCAGCAGCTCCCCGCGGGGGGGCACAGATACGCAGTATTTT.

The chain combines TRBV5-1 with TRBJ2-3; 7 bases map to TRBD1. With 0 bases clipped from V and 5 bases from J, the junction kept 6 bases outside the gene matches. Germline loops: CDR1 SGHRS, CDR2 YFSETQ. This CDR3 is 15 amino acids long. The CDR3 coding sequence is TGCGCCAGCAGCTTGGAGAGGGGGCAAATAGATACGCAGTATTTT. Residues: CASSLERGQIDTQYF.

This clone was recorded only once. V gene TRBV11-1 combines with J gene TRBJ2-7; D is unclear. Germline CDR1 is SGHAT and CDR2 is FQDESV (reference sequence). Between the trimmed V and J ends, which lost 2 bases and 6 bases, there was a span of 11 bases. This CDR3 comprises 13 residues. This chain's CDR3 is CASSLRATREQYF. The CDR3, as DNA: TGTGCCAGCAGCTTAAGGGCAACGCGCGAGCAGTACTTC.

This chain uses TRBV11-2 with TRBJ1-2, with D possibly being TRBD1 (5 bases). The ends were cut back, 4 bases at V and 1 base at J, with 22 bases in the middle. The CDR3 is 18 amino acids. The germline gives CDR1 SGHAT, CDR2 FQNNGV. Written as DNA, the CDR3 is TGTGCCAGCAGCTCCGATCCCCGGGGCAGGCGTCTTAACTATGGCTACACCTTC. It yields the protein CASSSDPRGRRLNYGYTF.

This chain joins TRBV30 and TRBJ1-5; perhaps TRBD1 as D (6 bases). V was cut by 0 bases and J by 6 bases, with 9 bases left in between. Germline V gene lookup returns CDR1 GTSNPN and CDR2 SVGIG (reference sequence). CDR3 size: 13 residues. CDR3 nucleotides: TGTGCCTGGAGTGTAACAGGGACTCAGCCCCAGCATTTT. Translation gives CAWSVTGTQPQHF.

The rearrangement links TRBV15 to TRBJ2-3, with D uncertain. This CDR3 has 15 amino acids. Germline lookup yields CDR1 LNHNV and CDR2 YYDKDF (reference sequence). Deletions cut 0 bases from V and 0 bases from J, with 7 bases between. Here the CDR3 reads CATSREGTSTDTQYF. The CDR3, as DNA: TGTGCCACCAGCAGAGAGGGAACTAGCACAGATACGCAGTATTTT.

CDR3 amino acids: CSVRDRVFAGTDTQYF. In DNA form, the CDR3 reads TGCAGCGTCCGGGACAGGGTGTTCGCGGGCACAGATACGCAGTATTTT. The chain is built from TRBV29-1 and TRBJ2-3; 9 nucleotides align to TRBD1. J gave up 1 base and V 6 bases, and 11 bases lay outside the gene matches. The CDR3 has 16 amino acids. Per germline, CDR1 SQVTM and CDR2 ANQGSEA.